Listed here are 22 T cell receptor beta chains from one sample, sequenced in a study of blood T cells in healthy people across ages. Primed by a sample-barcoded 5' primer and a J-beta primer mix, a second PCR proceeded for about 6 to 11 cycles. TCRdb re-called the 5' RACE reads with MiXCR, one entry per CDR3 protein. Here the sample spans about 1.4 million distinct CDR3 sequences, around 59% being singletons. The specimen was blood. The receptors shown here come from a man between 18 and 35 years old in good health.

The chain employs TRBV11-2 and TRBJ2-3, with D possibly called TRBD1 or TRBD2 (5 bases each). V was pared by 1 base and J by 7 bases, with 15 bases between. CDR3 length: 15 residues. In germline, CDR1 is SGHAT, CDR2 FQNNGV. The chain's CDR3 is CASSLVGGEGHTQYF. CDR3 in DNA: TGTGCCAGCAGCTTAGTTGGGGGAGAAGGACATACGCAGTATTTT.

This chain uses TRBV6-5 with TRBJ2-5; 7 bases align to TRBD1. The J call is uncertain, as TRBJ2-7 better fits the DNA end. Germline assignment: CDR1 MNHEY and CDR2 SVGAGI. The CDR3 spans 13 residues. CDR3 nucleotides: TGTGCCAGCAGTTACTCGACAGGGTCCGAGCAGTACTTC. This sequence encodes CASSYSTGSEQYF.

The chain is built from TRBV25-1 and TRBJ1-4, with D possibly TRBD1 on 6 matching bases. The CDR3 runs to 15 residues. V lost 10 bases to trimming and J lost 8 bases, with 23 bases between them. CDR1 is MGHDK and CDR2 is SYGVNS in the germline V gene. CDR3 region: CANRPLGGATEKLFF. CDR3 coding DNA: TGTGCCAACAGGCCCCTGGGGGGGGCGACCGAAAAACTGTTTTTT.

The CDR3 reads CSARRFATYEQYF. Written as DNA, the CDR3 is TGCAGTGCTAGGCGATTCGCAACCTACGAGCAGTACTTC. This sequence joins TRBV20-1 and TRBJ2-7; no clear D. The CDR3 is 13 amino acids. V lost 3 bases, J lost 2 bases, and 11 bases lay in between. Germline V lookup: CDR1 DFQATT, CDR2 SNEGSKA (reference sequence).

This clonotype showed up just a few times. The V gene is TRBV7-9, the J gene TRBJ2-5; possibly TRBD1 or TRBD2 for D (5 bases each). From germline, CDR1 is SEHNR and CDR2 FQNEAQ (reference sequence). This CDR3 comprises 15 residues. The V gene lost 8 bases and the J gene lost 5 bases, with 21 bases spanning the gap. The CDR3 here is CASLSGTHDGETQYF. In nucleotides, the CDR3 is TGTGCCAGCCTTTCCGGGACCCACGACGGGGAGACCCAGTACTTC.

The chain recombines TRBV12-5 with TRBJ1-2; D gene unclear. The CDR3 totals 14 residues. CDR1 and CDR2 (germline): LGHNT, FRNRAP. V gave up 0 bases and J gave up 1 base, with 6 bases separating them. This CDR3 reads CASGLVGSNYGYTF. The CDR3 DNA is TGTGCTAGTGGTTTGGTTGGCAGTAACTATGGCTACACCTTC.

The rearrangement uses TRBV9 and TRBJ2-5, with D possibly called TRBD1 or TRBD2 (5 bases each). This CDR3 has 14 residues. CDR1 SGDLS and CDR2 YYNGEE come from the germline V gene. V shed 2 bases and J shed 1 base, with 9 bases lying between them. The CDR3 DNA reads as TGTGCCAGCAGCGTCCGGGACCTCCAAGAGACCCAGTACTTC. Translated, it gives CASSVRDLQETQYF.

Note on this clonotype: At one boundary the junction diverges from the germline segment, which might be a read error. V gene TRBV29-1 combines with J gene TRBJ2-1; 10 bases are shared with TRBD2. The CDR3 is 15 residues long. The germline V gene encodes CDR1 SQVTM and CDR2 ANQGSEA. CDR3 sequence: CSVEEASGGYNKQFF. CDR3 coding DNA: TGCAGCGTTGAAGAGGCTAGCGGGGGCTACAATAAGCAGTTCTTC.

The chain links TRBV6-4 to TRBJ1-2; no firm D call. This CDR3 spans 15 amino acids. V shed 4 bases and J shed 0 bases, with 12 bases lying between them. From germline, CDR1 is MRHNA and CDR2 SNTAGT. The CDR3 DNA sequence: TGTGCCAGCAGTGTCGAGGTGGGAGCTAACTATGGCTACACCTTC. Protein sequence: CASSVEVGANYGYTF.

This rearrangement joins TRBV7-9 to TRBJ2-1; 8 bases map to TRBD2. The length of the CDR3 is 17 residues. V shed 2 bases, J shed 8 bases, and the junction held 14 bases outside the gene matches. Germline V lookup: CDR1 SEHNR, CDR2 FQNEAQ (reference sequence). The CDR3 sequence is CASSLFIERESLYEQFF. The CDR3 coding sequence is TGTGCCAGCAGCTTATTTATCGAGCGGGAGAGTCTGTATGAGCAGTTCTTC.

CDR3 sequence (DNA): TGCGCCAGCAGCCAAGATAGGCTAGCGCCTAGCACAGATACGCAGTATTTT. It encodes CASSQDRLAPSTDTQYF. J is TRBJ2-3 and V is TRBV4-3, with a possible D match to TRBD2 (6 bases). Germline CDR1 and CDR2: LGHNA and YSLEER. Trimming took 0 bases from V and 0 from J, leaving 13 bases between them. This CDR3 region has 17 residues.

In this sample, this clonotype turned up once. The gene calls are TRBV15 and TRBJ2-3; D is perhaps TRBD1 (5 bases). V lost 3 bases and J lost 4, with 8 bases in between. Germline V gene data show CDR1 as LNHNV and CDR2 as YYDKDF (reference sequence). This CDR3 is built from 13 residues. CDR3 DNA: TGTGCCACCAGCAGCCAGGGCTCAGATACGCAGTATTTT. It codes for CATSSQGSDTQYF.

This chain links TRBV28 with TRBJ2-7; tentative D call: TRBD1 (6 bases). Germline V gene data show CDR1 as MDHEN and CDR2 as SYDVKM. The V gene lost 5 bases and the J gene lost 4 bases, with 12 bases spanning the gap. The CDR3 is 13 residues long. The CDR3 DNA sequence: TGTGCCAGCAGTAGGGGACATTCTTACGAGCAGTACTTC. Protein product: CASSRGHSYEQYF.

Only a few counts were recorded for this clonotype. The chain links TRBV9 to TRBJ2-3, with D possibly being TRBD2 (5 bases). CDR1 is SGDLS, CDR2 YYNGEE, per germline. Between the trimmed V and J ends, which lost 4 bases and 7 bases, there was a span of 13 bases. The length of the CDR3 is 13 residues. The CDR3: CASSPSRGYTQYF. DNA for the CDR3: TGTGCCAGCAGCCCTAGCCGCGGGTATACGCAGTATTTT.

Notes on this clonotype: A much larger clone differs from this one at a single base, so this may be a read error. The chain employs TRBV20-1 and TRBJ2-1, with 10 bases lining up with TRBD2. Near its end, the DNA agrees better with TRBJ2-7, so the J call may be wrong. Germline loops: CDR1 DFQATT, CDR2 SNEGSKA (reference sequence). There are 16 residues in the CDR3. The DNA of the CDR3 is TGCAGTGCTAGAGACCCCCTAGCGGGAGATAACAATGAGCAGTACTTC. Translated: CSARDPLAGDNNEQYF.

The chain has TRBV4-3 and TRBJ2-3; D remains ambiguous. The ends were cut back, 0 bases at V and 0 bases at J, with 19 bases in the middle. Germline assignment: CDR1 LGHNA and CDR2 YSLEER. This CDR3 region has 19 residues. The CDR3 protein is CASSQDIGTPSSSTDTQYF. The DNA of the CDR3 is TGCGCCAGCAGCCAAGATATCGGCACGCCAAGTTCTAGCACAGATACGCAGTATTTT.

The chain joins TRBV30 to TRBJ1-6, with unresolved D. The CDR3 length is 13 residues. CDR1 GTSNPN and CDR2 SVGIG come from the germline V gene (reference sequence). Trimming stripped 1 base from V and 7 bases from J, with 8 bases between. CDR3 DNA sequence: TGTGCCTGGAGTGAAGGCTACAATTCACCCCTCCACTTT. It specifies CAWSEGYNSPLHF.

The rearrangement joins TRBV4-3 to TRBJ1-2; 7 bases match TRBD1. V lost 2 bases to trimming and J lost 2 bases; unmatched junction nucleotides: 8. The CDR3 has 16 residues. The germline gives CDR1 LGHNA, CDR2 YSLEER. Here the CDR3 DNA reads TGCGCCAGCAGCCAACACAGGGGCTATGAGAACTATGGCTACACCTTC. This encodes CASSQHRGYENYGYTF.

The rearrangement joins TRBV29-1 to TRBJ1-1, with 11 bases identical to TRBD1. CDR3 length: 14 amino acids. V shed 8 bases, J shed 5 bases, and the junction held 10 bases outside the gene matches. From germline, CDR1 is SQVTM and CDR2 ANQGSEA. This CDR3 is CSFRTGTGGTEAFF. CDR3 sequence (DNA): TGCAGCTTCCGCACCGGGACAGGGGGAACTGAAGCTTTCTTT.

The chain employs TRBV10-3 and TRBJ2-1, with D possibly TRBD2 on 6 matching bases. Trimming removed 3 bases from V and 6 bases from J, with 18 bases in between. Germline V gives CDR1 ENHRY, CDR2 SYGVKD. This CDR3 is built from 16 residues. The chain's CDR3 is CAISDQRARNPNEQFF. CDR3 sequence (DNA): TGTGCCATCAGTGACCAGCGGGCGCGTAACCCCAATGAGCAGTTCTTC.

This clonotype showed up just a few times. The rearrangement joins TRBV27 to TRBJ2-4, with a tentative D call TRBD2 (5 bases). The CDR3 spans 15 residues. Germline V lookup: CDR1 MNHEY, CDR2 SMNVEV (reference sequence). The germline V and J ends were trimmed by 5 bases and 6 bases, with 17 bases remaining between them. The CDR3 nucleotides are TGTGCCAGCAGTCCTCGACGGGGAAACGCAAACATTCAGTACTTC. The encoded protein is CASSPRRGNANIQYF.

The J gene is TRBJ2-1, the V gene TRBV20-1; 16 nucleotides match TRBD2. V shed 4 bases, J shed 5 bases, and the junction held 23 bases outside the gene matches. CDR3 length: 22 amino acids. CDR1 is DFQATT and CDR2 is SNEGSKA in the germline V gene (reference sequence). Written as DNA, the CDR3 is TGCAGTGCTACCGCGATACCGGGACTAGCGGGAGGGTACCGTGACAAAAACAATGAGCAGTTCTTC. This encodes CSATAIPGLAGGYRDKNNEQFF.